One and the same sample provided the 19 T cell receptor beta chains below, sequenced in a study of response to subunit inactivated influenza vaccine. Using its own MiXCR run on the RT-PCR reads, TCRdb lists one record per CDR3 protein. The sample includes a few hundred thousand distinct CDR3 sequences, approximately 11% of them seen just once. Sequenced here: PBMCs from blood, sampled about 40 days after vaccination. These receptors all come from a man aged 50-60 years who received an inactivated influenza vaccine.

The J gene is TRBJ1-4, the V gene TRBV5-6; no reliable D call. Germline V gene sequence: CDR1 SGHDT, CDR2 YYEEEE. Trimming removed 4 bases at V and 8 bases at J, with 12 bases between. The CDR3 contains 13 residues. The CDR3 nucleotides read TGTGCCAGCAGCCCTAGGAATAAGGAAAAACTGTTTTTT. Encoded protein: CASSPRNKEKLFF.

The chain has TRBV20-1 and TRBJ2-7, with D perhaps TRBD1 (5 bases). CDR1 DFQATT and CDR2 SNEGSKA come from the germline V gene (reference sequence). V lost 0 bases and J 2 bases, leaving 20 bases between the germline ends. This CDR3 comprises 17 residues. The CDR3 protein is CSARDEHQGRATYEQYF. Here the CDR3 DNA reads TGCAGTGCTAGAGATGAACACCAGGGCAGGGCAACCTACGAGCAGTACTTC.

The chain recombines TRBV12-3 or TRBV12-4 with TRBJ2-7, with a possible D match to TRBD1 (6 bases). The CDR3 contains 14 residues. Trimming took 5 bases from V and 4 from J, leaving 15 bases between them. The CDR3 spells CASSTRGRGYEQYF. The CDR3 DNA is TGTGCCAGCAGTACTCGGGGCAGGGGATACGAGCAGTACTTC.

This chain connects TRBV28 to TRBJ2-1; 10 bases align to TRBD1. This CDR3 has 15 amino acids. J lost 8 bases, V lost 2 bases, and 6 bases had no gene match. The germline gives CDR1 MDHEN, CDR2 SYDVKM. Here the CDR3 reads CASSLGDRGRDEQFF. The CDR3, as DNA: TGTGCCAGCAGTTTAGGGGACAGGGGTAGGGATGAGCAGTTCTTC. Full variable domain (remainder filled in from reference TRBV28 and TRBJ2-1): DVKVTQSSRYLVKRTGEKVFLECVQDMDHENMFWYRQDPGLGLRLIYFSYDVKMKEKGDIPEGYSVSREKKERFSLILESASTNQTSMYLCASSLGDRGRDEQFFGPGTRLTVL.

This clonotype occurred many times. V and J are TRBV7-2 and TRBJ1-1; D is uncertain. The CDR3 consists of 15 residues. Trimming took 0 bases from V and 4 from J, leaving 12 bases between them. The germline V gene has CDR1 SGHTA and CDR2 FQGNSA. CDR3: CASSLAQGHSTEAFF. DNA of the CDR3: TGTGCCAGCAGCTTAGCGCAAGGTCATAGCACTGAAGCTTTCTTT. Drawing the rest from reference TRBV7-2 and TRBJ1-1, the complete variable domain is GAGVSQSPSNKVTEKGKDVELRCDPISGHTALYWYRQSLGQGLEFLIYFQGNSAPDKSGLPSDRFSAERTGGSVSTLTIQRTQQEDSAVYLCASSLAQGHSTEAFFGQGTRLTVV.

This sequence joins TRBV7-9 and TRBJ2-2; D not certain. The CDR3 is 14 amino acids. Germline assignment: CDR1 SEHNR and CDR2 FQNEAQ (reference sequence). V was trimmed by 8 bases and J by 3 bases, leaving 13 bases between them. CDR3 sequence reads: CASSVGRDTGELFF. The DNA for the CDR3 is TGTGCCAGCTCCGTCGGCCGGGACACCGGGGAGCTGTTTTTT.

This clonotype was counted many times. The CDR3 nucleotides read TGCAGTGCTAGAGCTGCCCGTTATTACAATGAGCAGTTCTTC. Protein product: CSARAARYYNEQFF. The gene calls are TRBV20-1 and TRBJ2-1; D remains unclear. Per germline, CDR1 DFQATT and CDR2 SNEGSKA (reference sequence). Trimming removed 1 base from V and 4 bases from J, with 11 bases in between. The CDR3 is 14 residues long.

This clonotype has ten or more counts. This sequence joins TRBV20-1 and TRBJ2-7; D is possibly TRBD1 or TRBD2 (5 bases each). Trimming removed 6 bases from V and 2 bases from J, with 14 bases in between. Germline CDR1 DFQATT, CDR2 SNEGSKA (reference sequence). CDR3 length: 13 amino acids. As DNA, the CDR3 is TGCAGTGCGGCACCCGGGACGGCCTACGAGCAGTACTTC. As protein: CSAAPGTAYEQYF.

This clonotype was seen repeatedly, ten times or more. V usage is TRBV20-1 and J usage is TRBJ2-2; D is unclear. CDR3 length: 13 residues. CDR1 DFQATT and CDR2 SNEGSKA come from the germline V gene (reference sequence). V lost 3 bases, J lost 4 bases, and 9 bases lay in between. CDR3 in amino acids: CSASSLGTGELFF. CDR3 sequence (DNA): TGCAGTGCTAGCTCCTTGGGCACCGGGGAGCTGTTTTTT.

The chain joins TRBV4-3 to TRBJ1-1; 7 bases agree with TRBD1. CDR3 length: 13 residues. Unmatched junction bases numbered 5, after V lost 5 bases and J lost 5 bases. Looked up from germline, CDR1 is LGHNA and CDR2 is YSLEER. The CDR3 DNA sequence: TGCGCCAGCAGCAGGCAGGGGGAGACTGAAGCTTTCTTT. Its protein is CASSRQGETEAFF.

J is TRBJ2-2 and V is TRBV7-2; D is uncertain. V was shortened by 0 bases and J by 1 base, with 6 bases between the two germline ends. Germline V gene lookup returns CDR1 SGHTA and CDR2 FQGNSA. This CDR3 has 15 residues. The CDR3: CASSLAQRNTGELFF. The CDR3 coding sequence is TGTGCCAGCAGCTTAGCCCAGCGGAACACCGGGGAGCTGTTTTTT.

Many counts were recorded for this clonotype. This chain joins TRBV28 and TRBJ1-4, with D possibly TRBD1 on 5 matching bases. V was cut by 2 bases and J by 7 bases, with 8 bases left in between. Germline V gene data show CDR1 as MDHEN and CDR2 as SYDVKM. The CDR3 spans 13 residues. The CDR3 here is CASSLATGEKLFF. The CDR3 nucleotides are TGTGCCAGCAGTTTAGCAACAGGTGAAAAACTGTTTTTT.

This clonotype was observed many times. The chain joins TRBV27 to TRBJ2-1; TRBD1 or TRBD2 may be the D gene (6 bases each). The germline V gene encodes CDR1 MNHEY and CDR2 SMNVEV (reference sequence). Trimming removed 8 bases at V and 9 bases at J, with 20 bases between. There are 14 residues in the CDR3. The CDR3 bases are TGTGCCAGCGCGACTCCCCGCAAGGGGGGTGAGCAGTTCTTC. Translating gives CASATPRKGGEQFF.

The V gene is TRBV20-1, the J gene TRBJ1-2; D call uncertain. CDR3 length: 13 amino acids. Germline assignment: CDR1 DFQATT and CDR2 SNEGSKA (reference sequence). The V and J ends lost 3 bases and 0 bases respectively, with 8 bases between them. In DNA form, the CDR3 reads TGCAGTGCTAGCCTTATAGCTAACTATGGCTACACCTTC. As protein: CSASLIANYGYTF.

The table lists this clonotype with a few counts. V gene TRBV29-1 combines with J gene TRBJ1-1, with D possibly TRBD1 on 5 matching bases. The CDR3 loop spans 14 amino acids. Germline lookup yields CDR1 SQVTM and CDR2 ANQGSEA. V shed 6 bases and J shed 4 bases, with 18 bases lying between them. This CDR3 reads CSVLTSGHPTEAFF. In DNA, the CDR3 is TGCAGCGTGCTAACCTCAGGGCATCCCACTGAAGCTTTCTTT.

This chain joins TRBV24-1 and TRBJ2-1; TRBD1 matches at 9 bases. With V trimmed by 5 bases and J by 7 bases, 11 bases remained unmatched. Germline-derived CDR1 and CDR2 are KGHDR and SFDVKD. The length of the CDR3 is 16 residues. The CDR3 here is CATSAAAGTGTNEQFF. CDR3 nucleotide sequence: TGTGCCACCAGTGCCGCCGCCGGGACAGGGACGAATGAGCAGTTCTTC.

The chain carries TRBV15 and TRBJ2-7; 8 bases map to TRBD1. J was trimmed by 0 bases and V by 0 bases; bases with no gene match: 4. CDR1 is LNHNV and CDR2 is YYDKDF in the germline V gene (reference sequence). The CDR3 totals 16 residues. The CDR3 is CATSRDGTGHSYEQYF. Here the CDR3 DNA reads TGTGCCACCAGCAGAGATGGGACAGGTCACTCCTACGAGCAGTACTTC.

This clonotype was recorded many times. This chain links TRBV20-1 with TRBJ1-1; D remains ambiguous. This CDR3 region has 12 residues. Trimming cost V 6 bases and J 1 base, with 9 bases left between them. Germline V gives CDR1 DFQATT, CDR2 SNEGSKA (reference sequence). CDR3 DNA: TGCAGTGCAACCCAGACGAACACTGAAGCTTTCTTT. As protein: CSATQTNTEAFF.

The chain's CDR3 is CASSQEVARGLSLRGTDTQYF. In DNA, the CDR3 is TGCGCCAGCAGCCAAGAGGTGGCCAGGGGGCTATCGCTAAGAGGCACAGATACGCAGTATTTT. V is TRBV4-1 and J is TRBJ2-3, with 8 bases that match TRBD1. The CDR3 spans 21 residues. V shed 0 bases and J 1 base; nucleotides not matched to a gene: 18. CDR1 and CDR2 from the germline V gene are MGHRA and YSYEKL.